Here is one T cell receptor beta chain with its context. This table comes from immunoSEQ multiplex PCR, and its TCRdb copy is limited to in-frame clones, with some not included. The sample includes around 150,000 clones, approximately 88% of them seen just once. The source of the sample is a study of blood T cell repertoires in COVID-19. Looking at the study overall: Samples came from the United States, Italy and Spain, spanning acute and convalescent COVID-19.

This CDR3 is built from 14 residues. Deletions cut 2 bases from V and 4 bases from J, with 11 bases between. CDR1 is MNHEY and CDR2 is SVGEGT in the germline V gene. The chain recombines TRBV6-2 or TRBV6-3 with TRBJ1-2; possible D gene TRBD1, 6 bases. The sequenced sample consisted of peripheral blood. The sequence derives from a human donor in a cohort sampled during active COVID-19. CDR3 in DNA: TGTGCCAGCAGTTACACGGGGGGCGGCTATGGCTACACCTTC. Its translation: CASSYTGGGYGYTF.